A single sample gave rise to the 23 T cell receptor beta chains below, sequenced in a study of cytomegalovirus exposure and HLA in healthy donors. The study ran its PCR with 60 Vbeta and 13 Jbeta primers. Profiled with immunoSEQ multiplex PCR; TCRdb holds only in-frame clones, not every one. The sample lists about 120,000 clones, about 79% occurring once. The specimen was PBMCs. These receptors originate from a human donor in good health.

V and J are TRBV7-9 and TRBJ2-3; D is unresolved. The CDR3 is 14 residues long. From germline, CDR1 is SEHNR and CDR2 FQNEAQ (reference sequence). V lost 5 bases, J lost 6 bases, and 15 bases lay in between. The CDR3 loop is CASSPFSGRDTQYF. The DNA of the CDR3 is TGTGCCAGCAGCCCCTTCTCTGGTCGGGATACGCAGTATTTT.

This clone was recorded a few times. The V and J genes are TRBV5-1 and TRBJ2-3; 8 bases map to TRBD2. Germline lookup yields CDR1 SGHRS and CDR2 YFSETQ. The CDR3 is made up of 15 amino acids. Trimming cost V 4 bases and J 4 bases; bases outside gene matches: 8. CDR3 nucleotides: TGCGCCAGCAGCCGACTCGGTAGCGGGGCAGATACGCAGTATTTT. Its translation: CASSRLGSGADTQYF.

This clone was recorded once. The V call is TRBV11-2, the J call TRBJ1-4; the D is unclear. V was cut by 8 bases and J by 5 bases, with 15 bases left in between. Germline V gene sequence: CDR1 SGHAT, CDR2 FQNNGV. The CDR3 has 14 residues. CDR3 protein: CASAPGFSNEKLFF. In nucleotides, the CDR3 is TGTGCCAGCGCCCCGGGTTTCTCGAATGAAAAACTGTTTTTT.

The chain combines TRBV29-1 with TRBJ1-2, with D perhaps TRBD1 (5 bases). The CDR3 contains 14 residues. V was pared by 3 bases and J by 4 bases, with 15 bases between. The germline V gene encodes CDR1 SQVTM and CDR2 ANQGSEA. The CDR3 protein is CSVDVPRQSYGYTF. The CDR3, as DNA: TGCAGCGTTGATGTTCCGCGACAGTCCTATGGCTACACCTTC.

This rearrangement joins TRBV28 to TRBJ2-5; weak D call: TRBD2 (5 bases). The germline V and J ends were trimmed by 9 bases and 5 bases, with 19 bases remaining between them. The germline gives CDR1 MDHEN, CDR2 SYDVKM. This CDR3 has 14 residues. CDR3 coding DNA: TGTGCCAGTTCGGGGAAGCGTTTGAGGGAGACCCAGTACTTC. Translation: CASSGKRLRETQYF.

The chain employs TRBV29-1 and TRBJ2-3, with 8 nucleotides matching TRBD2. The germline V gene encodes CDR1 SQVTM and CDR2 ANQGSEA. The CDR3 runs 14 residues. V lost 5 bases to trimming and J lost 4 bases; unmatched junction nucleotides: 8. The CDR3 is CSVTAGVSPDTQYF. DNA for the CDR3: TGCAGCGTTACAGCGGGAGTCTCCCCAGATACGCAGTATTTT.

The chain joins TRBV30 to TRBJ2-7, with TRBD1 matching over 11 bases. Germline CDR1 reads GTSNPN; CDR2 reads SVGIG (reference sequence). This CDR3 region has 15 residues. The V segment lost 2 bases and the J segment 1 base; nucleotides outside the gene matches: 4. The chain's CDR3 is CAWSYRDRGSYEQYF. The CDR3 coding sequence is TGTGCCTGGAGTTACCGGGACAGGGGGTCCTACGAGCAGTACTTC.

The chain recombines TRBV5-4 with TRBJ2-5; 14 bases are shared with TRBD2. The CDR3 covers 17 residues. CDR1 and CDR2 (germline): SGHNT, YYREEE (reference sequence). V shed 3 bases and J 7 bases; nucleotides not matched to a gene: 11. In DNA form, the CDR3 reads TGTGCCAGCAGCTCCCACCGACTAGCGGGGGGGCGGGGGACCCAGTACTTC. It translates to CASSSHRLAGGRGTQYF.

V usage is TRBV6-5 and J usage is TRBJ2-1, with D hard to call. The V end lost 0 bases, the J end lost 3 bases, and 12 bases lay between the germline ends. The CDR3 has 16 amino acids. Germline loops: CDR1 MNHEY, CDR2 SVGAGI. Here the CDR3 reads CASSYSSVMGYNEQFF. The CDR3, as DNA: TGTGCCAGCAGTTACTCCAGCGTTATGGGCTACAATGAGCAGTTCTTC.

V is TRBV10-1 and J is TRBJ2-7, with D perhaps TRBD1 (5 bases). V lost 3 bases and J lost 3, with 12 bases in between. CDR1 and CDR2 (germline): WNHNN, SYGVQD (reference sequence). The CDR3 extends over 14 amino acids. The CDR3 DNA reads as TGCGCCAGCAGTGAAAGGGGAAGAGGCTACGAGCAGTACTTC. It encodes CASSERGRGYEQYF.

The chain combines TRBV30 with TRBJ1-3; the D gene is possibly TRBD1 (6 bases). The germline CDR1 and CDR2 sequences are GTSNPN and SVGIG (reference sequence). This CDR3 spans 18 amino acids. The ends were cut back, 2 bases at V and 0 bases at J, with 20 bases in the middle. CDR3: CAWSSGRAGADSGNTIYF. The CDR3 nucleotides are TGTGCCTGGAGTTCGGGCCGCGCAGGGGCGGACTCTGGAAACACCATATATTTT.

This clone appeared a single time. The J gene is TRBJ1-5, the V gene TRBV19, with TRBD1 matching 9 bases. Germline assignment: CDR1 LNHDA and CDR2 SQIVND (reference sequence). The CDR3 is made up of 14 amino acids. Losses at the gene ends were 9 bases for V and 6 bases for J; bases not matched to a gene: 9. CDR3 in DNA: TGTGCCAGCCAACAGGGGGCGCGTAGTCAGCCCCAGCATTTT. It encodes CASQQGARSQPQHF.

The chain carries TRBV10-1 and TRBJ2-3; 8 nucleotides match TRBD2. The germline V gene encodes CDR1 WNHNN and CDR2 SYGVQD (reference sequence). J was trimmed by 7 bases and V by 3 bases; bases with no gene match: 12. This CDR3 contains 16 residues. CDR3 sequence: CASSDGAGLGGYTQYF. The CDR3 DNA is TGCGCCAGCAGTGACGGCGCGGGACTAGGGGGGTATACGCAGTATTTT.

CDR3 sequence reads: CASSQDWRGETQYF. The CDR3, as DNA: TGCGCCAGCAGCCAAGACTGGCGCGGGGAGACCCAGTACTTC. V and J are TRBV4-3 and TRBJ2-5, with a tentative D call TRBD2 (5 bases). This CDR3 spans 14 amino acids. Germline lookup yields CDR1 LGHNA and CDR2 YSLEER. Trimming removed 0 bases at V and 5 bases at J, with 10 bases between.

This rearrangement joins TRBV6-5 to TRBJ2-7, with 9 bases that match TRBD1. CDR1 is MNHEY, CDR2 SVGAGI, per germline. V lost 6 bases, J lost 6 bases, and 9 bases stayed unmatched. The CDR3 covers 14 residues. The CDR3 here is CASSQTGGIIEQYF. The DNA for the CDR3 is TGTGCCAGCAGCCAAACAGGGGGCATTATCGAGCAGTACTTC.

The gene calls are TRBV6-1 and TRBJ2-1; maybe TRBD2 (6 bases). Germline CDR1 and CDR2: MNHNS and SASEGT. Trimming removed 2 bases from V and 2 bases from J, with 13 bases in between. This CDR3 is built from 16 residues. The CDR3 bases are TGTGCCAGCAGTGAATTCGCTAGCGCTCCCTACAATGAGCAGTTCTTC. This codes for CASSEFASAPYNEQFF.

The DNA for the CDR3 is TGCGCCAGCCACGTTAGCGGGAGTGGAATGACCCGGTTCTTC. It codes for CASHVSGSGMTRFF. The rearrangement joins TRBV5-1 to TRBJ2-1; 9 bases map to TRBD2. The CDR3 length is 14 residues. Germline values: CDR1 SGHRS, CDR2 YFSETQ. V lost 7 bases and J lost 15; bases outside the gene matches: 17.

This chain connects TRBV5-8 to TRBJ1-2; TRBD1 is a possible D gene (5 bases). Germline V lookup: CDR1 SGHTS, CDR2 YDEGEE. Trimming took off 3 bases at V and 8 bases at J, with 23 bases between the two ends. The CDR3 loop spans 16 amino acids. The CDR3 loop reads CASSSYEGKRRGGYTF. The DNA for the CDR3 is TGTGCCAGCAGCTCCTACGAAGGGAAAAGGAGGGGAGGCTACACCTTC.

The chain has TRBV7-2 and TRBJ1-5; D might be TRBD1 (5 bases). The CDR3 totals 16 residues. CDR1 is SGHTA and CDR2 is FQGNSA in the germline V gene. V was cut by 2 bases and J by 5 bases, with 16 bases left in between. CDR3 DNA: TGTGCCAGCAGCTTATCCCCTCAGGGAAGGGATCAGCCCCAGCATTTT. This gives the protein CASSLSPQGRDQPQHF.

This clone was seen once. The rearrangement joins TRBV5-1 to TRBJ2-7, with a weak D call TRBD2 (6 bases). The V and J ends lost 3 bases and 4 bases respectively, with 23 bases between them. The germline CDR1 and CDR2 sequences are SGHRS and YFSETQ. This CDR3 has 17 amino acids. The CDR3 reads CASSYGGVGGAQYEQYF. The DNA for the CDR3 is TGCGCCAGCAGCTACGGGGGTGTGGGTGGGGCCCAATACGAGCAGTACTTC.

In DNA, the CDR3 is TGTGCCAGCAGCCATTCACTAGCGGGAGGGCCTTACGGGGAGCTGTTTTTT. It encodes CASSHSLAGGPYGELFF. The chain links TRBV11-1 to TRBJ2-2; 13 nucleotides line up with TRBD2. Germline CDR1 is SGHAT and CDR2 is FQDESV (reference sequence). Trimming cost V 5 bases and J 7 bases; bases outside gene matches: 10. The CDR3 length is 17 residues. Supplemented by reference TRBV11-1 and TRBJ2-2, the full variable domain reads EAEVAQSPRYKITEKSQAVAFWCDPISGHATLYWYRQILGQGPELLVQFQDESVVDDSQLPKDRFSAERLKGVDSTLKIQPAELGDSAMYLCASSHSLAGGPYGELFFGEGSRLTVL.

The rearrangement uses TRBV9 and TRBJ1-3; D might be TRBD1 (5 bases). V shed 1 base and J shed 0 bases, with 14 bases lying between them. The germline gives CDR1 SGDLS, CDR2 YYNGEE. The CDR3 spans 17 residues. This CDR3 reads CASSVFDRGTSGNTIYF. CDR3 coding DNA: TGTGCCAGCAGCGTATTCGACAGAGGAACCTCTGGAAACACCATATATTTT.

The rearrangement joins TRBV7-2 to TRBJ2-5; 10 bases align to TRBD1. CDR3 length: 14 residues. J lost 5 bases, V lost 4 bases, and 4 bases had no gene match. CDR1 and CDR2 from the germline V gene are SGHTA and FQGNSA. The CDR3 protein is CASSSGQGRETQYF. The CDR3 bases are TGTGCCAGCAGCTCGGGACAGGGGCGGGAGACCCAGTACTTC.